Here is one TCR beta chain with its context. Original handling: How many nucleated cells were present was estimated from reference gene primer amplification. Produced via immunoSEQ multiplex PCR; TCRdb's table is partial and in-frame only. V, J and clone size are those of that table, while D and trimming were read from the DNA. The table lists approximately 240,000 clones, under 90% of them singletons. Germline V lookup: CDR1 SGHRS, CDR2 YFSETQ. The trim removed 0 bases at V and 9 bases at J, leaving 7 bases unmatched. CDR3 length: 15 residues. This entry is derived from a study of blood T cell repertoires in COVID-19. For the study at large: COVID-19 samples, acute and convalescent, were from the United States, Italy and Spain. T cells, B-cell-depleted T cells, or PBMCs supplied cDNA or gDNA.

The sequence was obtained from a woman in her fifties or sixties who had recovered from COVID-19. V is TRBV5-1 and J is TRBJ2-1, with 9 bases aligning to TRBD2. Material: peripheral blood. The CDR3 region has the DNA TGCGCCAGCAGCTTGGCCGGTAGCGGGGGCGCTGAGCAGTTCTTC. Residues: CASSLAGSGGAEQFF.